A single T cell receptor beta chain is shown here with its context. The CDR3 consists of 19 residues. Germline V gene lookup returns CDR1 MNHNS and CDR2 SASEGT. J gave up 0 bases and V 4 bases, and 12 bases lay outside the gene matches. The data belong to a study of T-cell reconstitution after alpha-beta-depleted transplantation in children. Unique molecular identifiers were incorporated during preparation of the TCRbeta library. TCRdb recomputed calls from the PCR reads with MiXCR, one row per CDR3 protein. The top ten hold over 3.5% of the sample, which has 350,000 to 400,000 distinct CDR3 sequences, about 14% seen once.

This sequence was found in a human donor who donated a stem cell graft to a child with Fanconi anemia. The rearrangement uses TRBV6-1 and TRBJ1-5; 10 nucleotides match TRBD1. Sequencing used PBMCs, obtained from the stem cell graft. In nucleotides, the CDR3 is TGTGCCAGCAGTGGACGGGACAGGGGAAGATCCAATAGCAATCAGCCCCAGCATTTT. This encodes CASSGRDRGRSNSNQPQHF.